A single sample is the source of the 26 T cell receptor beta chains below, sequenced in a study of T cell clusters in autoimmune cytopenias (dated by TCRdb to the late 2010s). Per sample, around 230 ng of peripheral blood genomic DNA, around 40,000 genome equivalents, was used for TRB amplification. This sample was sequenced with an Illumina MiSeq. TRB rearrangements were amplified by multiplex PCR using a touch-down protocol with TRB-A and TRB-B primer pools mixed in one tube. Based on TCRdb reprocessing of the reads, there is one entry per CDR3 protein sequence, and DNA is missing. The data table for this sample lists several thousand distinct CDR3 sequences. In total, the top ten clones hold 8.3% of the sample. Source material: peripheral blood. These receptors were taken from a human donor with an autoimmune cytopenia or autoimmune hepatitis (not recorded which).

V and J are TRBV24-1 and TRBJ2-5; TCRdb names TRBD1, which stays unverified in the absence of DNA. This CDR3 comprises 16 residues. In germline, CDR1 is KGHDR, CDR2 SFDVKD. The chain's CDR3 is CATSEGGQTLKETQYF.

V gene TRBV7-9 combines with J gene TRBJ2-5; the TRBD1 assignment by TCRdb is unverifiable without DNA. The CDR3 runs 13 residues. Germline CDR1 SEHNR, CDR2 FQNEAQ (reference sequence). CDR3 in amino acids: CASRLDRRETQYF.

According to its frequency, this clonotype is medium-sized (0.01 to 0.1%). The CDR3 loop is CASSRGLAGVGEQYF. The chain carries TRBV5-6 and TRBJ2-7; TCRdb's assignment of TRBD2 cannot be checked, as there is no DNA. Germline V gene data show CDR1 as SGHDT and CDR2 as YYEEEE. The CDR3 is made up of 15 amino acids.

This clonotype is labeled medium-sized based on frequency. This chain connects TRBV13 to TRBJ2-3. Germline V gives CDR1 PRHDT, CDR2 FYEKMQ (reference sequence). CDR3 length equals 16 residues. CDR3 region: CASSRGLAGGTDTQYF.

This clonotype is deemed medium-sized (0.01 to 0.1%) by its frequency. The chain combines TRBV19 with TRBJ2-3; no DNA is available, so the TRBD1 call from TCRdb remains unchecked. Germline loops: CDR1 LNHDA, CDR2 SQIVND (reference sequence). The CDR3 sequence is 15 residues long. CDR3 protein: CASSIGTFVTDTQYF.

The chain has TRBV5-6 and TRBJ1-5. Germline CDR1 is SGHDT and CDR2 is YYEEEE. The CDR3 contains 19 residues. The chain's CDR3 is CASSPLTEAPTRINQPQHF.

According to its frequency, this clonotype is medium-sized. The chain combines TRBV6-6 with TRBJ2-5; TCRdb calls TRBD2, which cannot be checked without DNA. CDR1 is MNHNY, CDR2 SVGAGI, per germline (reference sequence). The CDR3 is 16 residues long. The CDR3 sequence: CASSPIRSGGRGTQYF.

The genes are TRBV6-2 or TRBV6-3 and TRBJ2-7; TCRdb gives TRBD1 as the D gene, but with no DNA this cannot be confirmed. The CDR3 is 13 residues long. The V gene's germline CDR1 is MNHEY and CDR2 SVGEGT. The CDR3 is CASMRQGVYEQYF.

The chain links TRBV10-1 to TRBJ2-7; the TRBD1 assignment by TCRdb is unverifiable without DNA. Germline assignment: CDR1 WNHNN and CDR2 SYGVQD (reference sequence). This CDR3 has 14 residues. This CDR3 reads CASSSRTGAYEQYF.

This clonotype shows up as medium-sized by frequency. The chain combines TRBV19 with TRBJ2-7. The CDR3 runs 13 residues. Germline values: CDR1 LNHDA, CDR2 SQIVND (reference sequence). CDR3 protein: CASSIGDIAEQYF.

The V call is TRBV5-6, the J call TRBJ2-7; lacking DNA, the TRBD1 call made by TCRdb goes unchecked. This CDR3 has 14 residues. Germline V gene sequence: CDR1 SGHDT, CDR2 YYEEEE. This CDR3 is CASSPTPTGIEQYF.

The gene calls are TRBV7-2 and TRBJ2-7; TCRdb reports TRBD1, a call that lacks DNA to check it against. The CDR3 has 15 amino acids. Germline V CDR1 and CDR2: SGHTA, FQGNSA. This CDR3 is CASSLSGRGGYEQYF.

The V and J genes are TRBV5-6 and TRBJ1-1; TCRdb's D call, TRBD1, is unchecked because there is no DNA. Germline V gene lookup returns CDR1 SGHDT and CDR2 YYEEEE. CDR3 size: 16 residues. CDR3 protein: CASSLTPGNQNTEAFF.

The CDR3 sequence: CASSLRSSDNSPLHF. The chain is built from TRBV5-1 and TRBJ1-6. This CDR3 has 15 residues. Germline CDR1 reads SGHRS; CDR2 reads YFSETQ.

Its frequency marks this clonotype as medium-sized (0.01 to 0.1%). CDR3 loop: CASSLEVQGQETQYF. This rearrangement joins TRBV5-5 to TRBJ2-5. In germline, CDR1 is SGHKS, CDR2 YYEKEE (reference sequence). The CDR3 spans 15 residues.

In terms of frequency, this clonotype is medium-sized. The chain recombines TRBV29-1 with TRBJ2-3; TCRdb's D call, TRBD2, is unchecked because there is no DNA. This CDR3 is built from 16 residues. Germline V gene lookup returns CDR1 SQVTM and CDR2 ANQGSEA. This CDR3 reads CSVPGGTSGRTDTQYF.

V is TRBV5-4 and J is TRBJ2-7; the D gene TCRdb calls, TRBD1, cannot be checked with no DNA. CDR1 SGHNT and CDR2 YYREEE come from the germline V gene (reference sequence). The CDR3 totals 14 residues. CDR3 sequence reads: CASSSGQGRDEQYF. Based on the CDR3 plus reference TRBV5-4 and TRBJ2-7, the full variable domain is ETGVTQSPTHLIKTRGQQVTLRCSSQSGHNTVSWYQQALGQGPQFIFQYYREEENGRGNFPPRFSGLQFPNYSSELNVNALELDDSALYLCASSSGQGRDEQYFGPGTRLTVT.

The chain couples TRBV10-3 to TRBJ2-5; the TCRdb D gene call, TRBD2, has no DNA to confirm it. Per germline, CDR1 ENHRY and CDR2 SYGVKD. This CDR3 comprises 15 residues. The CDR3 loop reads CAISGLAGGSETQYF.

V gene TRBV7-9 combines with J gene TRBJ2-1; TCRdb calls TRBD2, which cannot be checked without DNA. This CDR3 comprises 12 residues. The germline V gene has CDR1 SEHNR and CDR2 FQNEAQ (reference sequence). The chain's CDR3 is CASSPQSGKQFF.

This rearrangement joins TRBV19 to TRBJ1-1; the TCRdb D gene call, TRBD1, has no DNA to confirm it. This CDR3 has 14 amino acids. Germline V CDR1 and CDR2: LNHDA, SQIVND (reference sequence). The CDR3 loop is CASSPGQGRTEAFF.

Considering frequency, this clonotype is medium-sized. This chain links TRBV27 with TRBJ2-1; the D gene TCRdb calls, TRBD1, cannot be checked with no DNA. Germline lookup yields CDR1 MNHEY and CDR2 SMNVEV (reference sequence). CDR3 size: 18 residues. The CDR3 protein is CASSLGPGGQGAPGEQFF.

This clonotype ranks as medium-sized in terms of frequency. The chain recombines TRBV27 with TRBJ2-1; the D call from TCRdb, TRBD1, cannot be confirmed without DNA. This CDR3 has 12 amino acids. Germline V lookup: CDR1 MNHEY, CDR2 SMNVEV (reference sequence). This CDR3 is CASSSTARAQFF.

Frequency places this clonotype as medium-sized. The chain has TRBV7-6 and TRBJ2-7; the TCRdb D gene call, TRBD2, has no DNA to confirm it. The CDR3 contains 15 residues. Germline lookup yields CDR1 SGHVS and CDR2 FNYEAQ. The CDR3 sequence is CASSYPGTSGEEQYF.

This clonotype is classed as medium-sized (0.01 to 0.1%) by frequency. The V call is TRBV6-5, the J call TRBJ1-2; checking the TCRdb D call of TRBD1 is not possible without DNA. Germline V gene sequence: CDR1 MNHEY, CDR2 SVGAGI. The CDR3 contains 14 residues. The CDR3 loop reads CASRNRGANYGYTF.

The rearrangement uses TRBV5-5 and TRBJ1-2; the TCRdb D gene call, TRBD1, has no DNA to confirm it. This CDR3 has 15 amino acids. Germline loops: CDR1 SGHKS, CDR2 YYEKEE (reference sequence). CDR3 in amino acids: CASSSGTGLTYGYTF.

This clonotype is labeled medium-sized (0.01 to 0.1%) based on frequency. This sequence joins TRBV7-6 and TRBJ2-5; absent DNA, TCRdb's TRBD2 call cannot be checked. CDR1 and CDR2 (germline): SGHVS, FNYEAQ. The CDR3 has 14 residues. The chain's CDR3 is CASSLGGGAETQYF.